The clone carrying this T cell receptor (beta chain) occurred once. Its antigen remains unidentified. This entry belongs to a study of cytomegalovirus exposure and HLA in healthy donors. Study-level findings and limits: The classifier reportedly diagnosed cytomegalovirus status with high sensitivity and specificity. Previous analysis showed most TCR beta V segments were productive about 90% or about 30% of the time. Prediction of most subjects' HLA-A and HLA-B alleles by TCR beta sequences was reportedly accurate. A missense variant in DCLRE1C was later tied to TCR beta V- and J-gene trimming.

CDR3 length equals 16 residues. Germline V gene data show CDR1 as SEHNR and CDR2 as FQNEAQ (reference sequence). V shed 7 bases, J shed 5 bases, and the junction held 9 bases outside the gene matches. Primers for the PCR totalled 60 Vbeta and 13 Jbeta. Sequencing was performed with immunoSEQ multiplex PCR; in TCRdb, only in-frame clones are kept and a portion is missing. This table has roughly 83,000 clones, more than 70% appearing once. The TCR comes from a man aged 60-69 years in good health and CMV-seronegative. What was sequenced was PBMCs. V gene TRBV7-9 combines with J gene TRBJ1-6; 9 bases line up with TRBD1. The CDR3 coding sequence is TGTGCCAGCACCGAGGGACAGGGATTTGATAATTCACCCCTCCACTTT. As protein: CASTEGQGFDNSPLHF.